This TCR beta chain was sequenced in a study of T cell changes during pregnancy in multiple sclerosis. From germline, CDR1 is LNHDA and CDR2 SQIVND (reference sequence). V was cut by 5 bases and J by 10 bases, with 11 bases left in between. The CDR3 runs to 11 residues. The table came from immunoSEQ multiplex PCR; TCRdb's copy has only in-frame clones and leaves some out. This table holds roughly 70,000 clones, 85% to 95% found once. The V gene is TRBV19, the J gene TRBJ1-2; D remains unclear. The source of this sequence is a female donor in good health, enrolled as a control in a pregnancy study. The sequenced sample was peripheral blood, obtained in the third trimester of pregnancy. The CDR3: CASSAQLDYTF. CDR3 bases: TGTGCCAGTAGTGCACAACTAGACTACACCTTC. The complete variable domain, with remaining parts taken from reference TRBV19 and TRBJ1-2, reads DGGITQSPKYLFRKEGQNVTLSCEQNLNHDAMYWYRQDPGQGLRLIYYSQIVNDFQKGDIAEGYSVSREKKESFPLTVTSAQKNPTAFYLCASSAQLDYTFGSGTRLTVV.